This T cell receptor (beta chain) originates from a study of shared clonotypes between healthy human individuals. Study observations and caveats: Clonotype sharing across a few donors was observed for 5% to 6.5% of naive CD4 clonotypes.

The study ran the assay at deep level. Method: immunoSEQ multiplex PCR; TCRdb's copy keeps in-frame clones and lacks some. The sample shows about 2,200,000 clones, 93% of them seen only once. Comments on this clone: Its matching antigen is unknown.

Positively selected for CCR7, the CD45RO-negative cells used as naive CD8 cells excluded terminally differentiated effector memory CD45RA+ cells. Among the donors, all were Caucasian adults who lived in Nashville, Tennessee. The length of the CDR3 is 16 residues. Trimming shortened V by 1 base and J by 0 bases, and 10 bases separated the two germline ends. The V gene's germline CDR1 is MGHRA and CDR2 YSYEKL. The specimen sequenced was naive CD8+ T cells from PBMCs. The receptor was derived from a man younger than 35 in good health. Some clones in this sample may be carry-over from other donors' samples. V usage is TRBV4-1 and J usage is TRBJ1-3; D is uncertain. In DNA form, the CDR3 reads TGCGCCAGCAGCCAAGCGTCGACTTCCTCTGGAAACACCATATATTTT. Translating gives CASSQASTSSGNTIYF.